The table lists the clone carrying this T cell receptor beta chain with a count of one. Template material for amplifying TCR beta CDR3 regions consisted of RNA transcripts. RT-PCR in the first round (using the HTBI primer set) targeted the TCR CDR3. TCRdb processed the multiplex PCR reads anew with MiXCR; each CDR3 protein has one entry. This table holds hundreds of thousands of distinct CDR3 sequences, about 15% found once. Researchers defined stable Graves' hyperthyroidism as no ophthalmopathy progression within 18 months. The study based diagnoses on clinical symptoms, serum thyroxine and TRAb, thyroid ultrasound and orbital computed tomography. This sample is part of a study of T cells in Graves' hyperthyroidism and ophthalmopathy. Per germline, CDR1 LGHDT and CDR2 YNNKEL (reference sequence). This CDR3 is 14 amino acids long. Germline trimming cut 1 base from V and 4 bases from J; bases unmatched to any gene: 2.

The genes are TRBV3-1 and TRBJ1-1, with 8 bases identical to TRBD1. This clonotype was sampled from a woman under 30 with Graves' hyperthyroidism. Sequencing was performed on blood. CDR3 region: CASSQGRGPTEAFF. The CDR3 coding sequence is TGTGCCAGCAGCCAAGGCAGGGGGCCCACTGAAGCTTTCTTT.